A single sample is the source of the 3 T cell receptor beta chains below, sequenced in a study of cytomegalovirus exposure and HLA in healthy donors. The PCR contained 60 Vbeta and 13 Jbeta primers. Profiled with immunoSEQ multiplex PCR; TCRdb holds only in-frame clones, not every one. The data contain about 160,000 clones, about 80% of them seen just once; the ten biggest clones take up about 9.5%. Sequencing was carried out using PBMCs. The receptors were gathered from a man between 18 and 29 years old in good health and CMV-seropositive.

This chain links TRBV29-1 with TRBJ2-5; 7 bases fit TRBD1. Trimming removed 5 bases from V and 2 bases from J; junction bases left unmatched: 8. The CDR3 spans 14 residues. Per germline, CDR1 SQVTM and CDR2 ANQGSEA. This CDR3 reads CSVKRTGFQETQYF. The CDR3 nucleotides read TGCAGCGTTAAACGGACAGGTTTTCAAGAGACCCAGTACTTC.

DNA of the CDR3: TGTGCCAGCAGTTACTCGATTCAGGGGGCGCCCTACGAGCAGTACTTC. Its translation: CASSYSIQGAPYEQYF. V is TRBV6-5 and J is TRBJ2-7; TRBD1 matches 8 bases. CDR1 and CDR2 from the germline V gene are MNHEY and SVGAGI. The CDR3 has 16 residues. With 0 bases clipped from V and 2 bases from J, the junction kept 6 bases outside the gene matches.

This chain joins TRBV30 and TRBJ2-2, with D possibly TRBD2 on 6 matching bases. Per germline, CDR1 GTSNPN and CDR2 SVGIG (reference sequence). There are 13 residues in the CDR3. Trimming removed 6 bases from V and 4 bases from J, with 12 bases in between. The CDR3 is CACPYGGTGELFF. In DNA, the CDR3 is TGTGCCTGCCCTTACGGGGGCACCGGGGAGCTGTTTTTT.